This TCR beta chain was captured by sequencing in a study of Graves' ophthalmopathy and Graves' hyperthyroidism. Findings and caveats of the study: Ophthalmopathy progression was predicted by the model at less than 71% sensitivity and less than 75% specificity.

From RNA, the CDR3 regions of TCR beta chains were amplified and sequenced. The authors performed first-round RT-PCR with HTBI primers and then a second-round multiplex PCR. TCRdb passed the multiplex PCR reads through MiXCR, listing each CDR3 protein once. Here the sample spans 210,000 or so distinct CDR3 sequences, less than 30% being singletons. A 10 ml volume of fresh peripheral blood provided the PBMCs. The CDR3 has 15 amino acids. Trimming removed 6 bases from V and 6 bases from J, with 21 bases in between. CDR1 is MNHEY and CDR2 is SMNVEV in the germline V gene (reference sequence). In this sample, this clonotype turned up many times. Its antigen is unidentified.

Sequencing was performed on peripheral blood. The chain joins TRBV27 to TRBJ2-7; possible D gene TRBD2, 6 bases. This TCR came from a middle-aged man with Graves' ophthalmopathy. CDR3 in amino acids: CASSPSAGRVAEQYF. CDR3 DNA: TGTGCCAGCAGCCCATCGGCGGGACGGGTGGCCGAGCAGTACTTC.